Below, 5 T cell receptor beta chains from the same sample are listed, as sequenced in a study of CD8 T cells in ankylosing spondylitis. TCRdb reprocessed the 5' RACE reads with MiXCR, giving one entry per CDR3 protein. The sample carries under 200,000 distinct CDR3 sequences, around 8.9% recorded once. Sequencing was done on a sample of blood, either unsorted or a sorted T cell fraction (not recorded which). Source of these receptors: a female donor with ankylosing spondylitis or in good health (not recorded which).

The table lists this clonotype with many counts. V and J are TRBV27 and TRBJ2-2; 11 bases line up with TRBD1. The CDR3 runs to 16 residues. CDR1 MNHEY and CDR2 SMNVEV come from the germline V gene (reference sequence). V shed 5 bases and J 1 base; nucleotides not matched to a gene: 3. The CDR3: CASSSGTGGNTGELFF. The CDR3 bases are TGTGCCAGCAGTAGCGGGACAGGGGGGAACACCGGGGAGCTGTTTTTT.

This clonotype was counted once. V usage is TRBV20-1 and J usage is TRBJ2-7; D gene uncertain. Trimming took off 8 bases at V and 5 bases at J, with 4 bases between the two ends. The CDR3 length is 8 residues. The germline V gene encodes CDR1 DFQATT and CDR2 SNEGSKA (reference sequence). CDR3 amino acids: CSINEQYF. The CDR3 coding sequence is TGCAGTATCAACGAGCAGTACTTC.

This clonotype appeared many times. The chain uses TRBV4-3 and TRBJ1-1; no definite D call. Trimming removed 1 base from V and 7 bases from J, with 22 bases in between. The CDR3 runs to 17 residues. The V gene's germline CDR1 is LGHNA and CDR2 YSLEER. CDR3 sequence reads: CASSQGRITRGQNEAFF. In nucleotides, the CDR3 is TGCGCCAGCAGCCAAGGACGGATAACTAGAGGGCAAAATGAAGCTTTCTTT.

In its sample, this clonotype was seen a few times. The chain carries TRBV6-5 and TRBJ2-1, with D hard to call. From germline, CDR1 is MNHEY and CDR2 SVGAGI. The V end was cut by 0 bases, the J end by 3 bases, with 3 bases between. The CDR3 runs to 13 residues. The CDR3 is CASSYSYYNEQFF. CDR3 bases: TGTGCCAGCAGTTACTCGTACTACAATGAGCAGTTCTTC.

This clonotype was counted at least ten times. The chain is built from TRBV10-3 and TRBJ1-2; 7 bases map to TRBD1. Germline V lookup: CDR1 ENHRY, CDR2 SYGVKD. The CDR3 is made up of 11 amino acids. Unmatched junction bases numbered 2, after V lost 10 bases and J lost 3 bases. CDR3 bases: TGTGCCAGCGGACAGGACTATGGCTACACCTTC. This sequence encodes CASGQDYGYTF.